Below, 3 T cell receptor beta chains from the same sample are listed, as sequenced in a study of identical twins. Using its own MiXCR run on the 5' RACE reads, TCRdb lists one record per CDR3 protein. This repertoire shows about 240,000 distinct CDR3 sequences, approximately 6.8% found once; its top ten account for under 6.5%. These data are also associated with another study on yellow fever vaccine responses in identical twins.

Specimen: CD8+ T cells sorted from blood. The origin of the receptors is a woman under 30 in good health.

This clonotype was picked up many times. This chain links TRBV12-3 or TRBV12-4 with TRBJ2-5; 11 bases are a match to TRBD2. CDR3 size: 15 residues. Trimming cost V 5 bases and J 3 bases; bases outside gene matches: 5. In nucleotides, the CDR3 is TGTGCCAGCAGTCCAGGGACTAGCGGAAAAGAGACCCAGTACTTC. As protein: CASSPGTSGKETQYF.

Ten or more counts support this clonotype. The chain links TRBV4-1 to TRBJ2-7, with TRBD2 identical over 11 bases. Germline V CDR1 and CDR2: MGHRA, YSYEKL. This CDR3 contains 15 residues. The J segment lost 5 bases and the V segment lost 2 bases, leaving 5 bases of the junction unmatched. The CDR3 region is CASSQPGLAEDEQYF. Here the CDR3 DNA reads TGCGCCAGCAGCCAACCGGGACTAGCGGAGGACGAGCAGTACTTC.

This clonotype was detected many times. The CDR3, as DNA: TGTGCCAGCAGTCTCAGGGAGTGGGAGACCCAGTACTTC. Amino acids: CASSLREWETQYF. The rearrangement joins TRBV28 to TRBJ2-5; D tentatively fits TRBD1 or TRBD2 (5 bases each). V was shortened by 5 bases and J by 5 bases, with 12 bases between the two germline ends. The CDR3 consists of 13 residues. Germline lookup yields CDR1 MDHEN and CDR2 SYDVKM.